The clone carrying this T cell receptor (beta chain) was seen a single time. Antigen unknown. CDR3 length: 16 residues. The ends lost 0 bases at V and 5 bases at J; junction bases unmatched: 7. CDR1 and CDR2 from the germline V gene are SGHAT and FQNNGV. The data derive from a study of cytomegalovirus exposure and HLA in healthy donors. Findings of the study overall: In a later analysis, a missense DCLRE1C variant was linked to TCR beta V- and J-gene trimming. Productive status was seen about 90% or about 30% of the time for most TCR beta V segments in an earlier analysis.

A multiplex PCR was run with 60 Vbeta primers and 13 Jbeta primers. The method was immunoSEQ multiplex PCR; TCRdb's version includes in-frame clones alone and lacks a portion of them. The sample yields 180,000 or so clones, about 80% seen once. The sequencing sample was made of PBMCs. This chain uses TRBV11-2 with TRBJ2-7; 10 positions match TRBD2. This sequence was found in a man between 35 and 55 years old in good health and CMV-seronegative. The CDR3 reads CASSLDKASGSHEQYF. DNA for the CDR3: TGTGCCAGCAGCTTAGATAAAGCTAGCGGGAGCCACGAGCAGTACTTC. The entire variable domain, with the rest obtained from reference TRBV11-2 and TRBJ2-7, is as follows: EAGVAQSPRYKIIEKRQSVAFWCNPISGHATLYWYQQILGQGPKLLIQFQNNGVVDDSQLPKDRFSAERLKGVDSTLKIQPAKLEDSAVYLCASSLDKASGSHEQYFGPGTRLTVT.